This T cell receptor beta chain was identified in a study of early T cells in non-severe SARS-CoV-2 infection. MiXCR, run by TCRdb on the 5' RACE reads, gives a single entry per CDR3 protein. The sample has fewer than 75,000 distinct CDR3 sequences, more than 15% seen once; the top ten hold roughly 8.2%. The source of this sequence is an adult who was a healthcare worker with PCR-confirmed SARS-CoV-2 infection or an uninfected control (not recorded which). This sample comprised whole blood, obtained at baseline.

The CDR3 DNA follows: TGTGCCAGCAGTCTCGACAGCGAGCAGTACTTC. It is translated as CASSLDSEQYF. The rearrangement joins TRBV2 to TRBJ2-7; tentative D call: TRBD1 (5 bases). Germline V CDR1 and CDR2: SNHLY, FYNNEI. CDR3 length: 11 residues. V gave up 5 bases and J gave up 6 bases, with 8 bases separating them.